The rows below give T cell receptor beta chains drawn from one sample of a study of cytomegalovirus exposure and HLA in healthy donors. The assay was immunoSEQ multiplex PCR, and TCRdb's table has in-frame clones only and misses some. The table has some 110,000 clones, around 76% seen once. Sequenced material: PBMCs. All receptors derive from a man aged 35 to 55 in good health and CMV-seropositive. Both conserved end residues are part of each CDR3. The D gene is left open where the match is weak. Clone size is given for some rows only: seen once, a few or many times, or a class if the clone is expanded.

. | TRBJ2-7 | few | TRBV14 | CASSQVGGSYEQYF | TGTGCCAGCAGCCAAGTCGGAGGGTCCTACGAGCAGTACTTC
. | TRBJ2-2 | . | TRBV5-4 | CASSLRPGGSAGELFF | TGTGCCAGCAGCCTCCGCCCAGGGGGGTCGGCCGGGGAGCTGTTTTTT
TRBD2 | TRBJ2-7 | . | TRBV5-4 | CASSSGTSGTFYEQYF | TGTGCCAGCAGCTCAGGGACTAGCGGGACCTTCTACGAGCAGTACTTC
. | TRBJ2-3 | . | TRBV30 | CAWSSENTDTQYF | TGTGCCTGGAGCTCCGAGAACACAGATACGCAGTATTTT
TRBD1 | TRBJ2-7 | once | TRBV7-2 | CASSLKGTGEQYF | TGTGCCAGCAGCTTAAAAGGGACAGGCGAGCAGTACTTC
TRBD2 | TRBJ2-7 | . | TRBV29-1 | CSVTGLAIPYEQYF | TGCAGCGTCACGGGACTAGCGATACCCTACGAGCAGTACTTC
TRBD1 | TRBJ1-3 | . | TRBV7-6 | CASSLLGQGTLGNTIYF | TGTGCCAGCAGCCTATTGGGACAGGGTACTCTGGGAAACACCATATATTTT
TRBD1 | TRBJ2-1 | . | TRBV10-3 | CAIRPGQVLNNEQFF | TGTGCCATCAGACCGGGACAGGTCCTTAATAATGAGCAGTTCTTC
. | TRBJ1-1 | . | TRBV19 | CASSPGGNTEAFF | TGTGCCAGTAGTCCCGGGGGGAACACTGAAGCTTTCTTT
. | TRBJ2-4 | . | TRBV19 | CASSIQGNIQYF | TGTGCCAGTAGTATACAGGGAAACATTCAGTACTTC
. | TRBJ2-2 | . | TRBV29-1 | CSVQPGLTGELFF | TGCAGCGTTCAGCCGGGTCTCACCGGGGAGCTGTTTTTT
. | TRBJ1-5 | . | TRBV6-1 | CASSGQGGGQPQHF | TGTGCCAGCAGTGGCCAGGGTGGGGGGCAGCCCCAGCATTTT
. | TRBJ1-1 | few | TRBV7-3 | CASSYSGSETEAFF | TGTGCCAGCAGCTACTCAGGGTCGGAAACTGAAGCTTTCTTT
. | TRBJ1-6 | . | TRBV4-2 | CASSRGTLGDSPLHF | TGTGCCAGCAGCCGCGGGACCTTGGGGGATTCACCCCTCCACTTT
TRBD2 | TRBJ2-2 | . | TRBV29-1 | CSALGLAGVNTGELFF | TGCAGCGCCCTGGGACTAGCGGGAGTTAACACCGGGGAGCTGTTTTTT
. | TRBJ2-7 | . | TRBV15 | CATSRDRVDEQYF | TGTGCCACCAGCAGAGATCGAGTCGACGAGCAGTACTTC